This is a list of T cell receptor beta chains from one sample in a study of blood T cell repertoires in COVID-19. The protocol was immunoSEQ multiplex PCR, while the TCRdb copy is restricted to in-frame clones and leaves out a portion. The sample includes over 200,000 clones, roughly 84% seen only once; the top ten take approximately 6.6%. The sample comprised PBMCs or T cells enriched from blood (not recorded which). The receptors here all came from a woman aged 40 to 50 who had recovered from COVID-19. CDR3s include the opening cysteine and the closing phenylalanine or tryptophan. D genes are given only for firm matches. Size values are once, few and many counts, or a class for expanded clones, and some rows have none.

cdr3_aa cdr3_nt j_call v_call clone_size d_call
CASRPTGATYEQYF TGTGCCAGCAGACCGACAGGGGCAACCTACGAGCAGTACTTC TRBJ2-7 TRBV27 once TRBD1
CANNDGAPDTQYF TGTGCCAACAACGACGGAGCTCCAGATACGCAGTATTTT TRBJ2-3 TRBV7-2 - -
CASTSEVAANTGELFF TGTGCCAGCACCTCCGAGGTGGCCGCGAACACCGGGGAGCTGTTTTTT TRBJ2-2 TRBV5-5 few -
CASSVYDQPGGFNEQFF TGTGCCAGCAGCGTTTACGACCAGCCTGGGGGGTTCAATGAGCAGTTCTTC TRBJ2-1 TRBV9 - -
CASSRGGTNEKLFF TGTGCCAGCAGCCGGGGGGGGACTAATGAAAAACTGTTTTTT TRBJ1-4 TRBV3-1/TRBV3-2 - -
CSVVEGWNTIYF TGCAGCGTTGTCGAGGGTTGGAACACCATATATTTT TRBJ1-3 TRBV29-1 once -
CASSRGQVNEQFF TGTGCCAGCTCAAGGGGACAGGTCAATGAGCAGTTCTTC TRBJ2-1 TRBV18 - TRBD1
CASSLAAQGWDTQYF TGCGCCAGCAGCTTGGCGGCCCAGGGGTGGGATACGCAGTATTTT TRBJ2-3 TRBV5-1 - -
CASRAGTGDEKLFF TGCGCCAGCAGGGCCGGGACAGGGGATGAAAAACTGTTTTTT TRBJ1-4 TRBV5-1 - TRBD1
CASSVTGGTEAFF TGTGCCAGCAGCGTGACAGGGGGAACTGAAGCTTTCTTT TRBJ1-1 TRBV7-8 - TRBD1
CATSDRKTGGLTGELFF TGTGCCACCAGTGACCGCAAGACAGGGGGGCTGACCGGGGAGCTGTTTTTT TRBJ2-2 TRBV24-1 - TRBD1
CSVEGGDRVYNEQFF TGCAGCGTTGAGGGCGGGGACAGGGTGTACAATGAGCAGTTCTTC TRBJ2-1 TRBV29-1 - TRBD1
CASSWGNSPLHF TGTGCCAGCAGTTGGGGCAATTCACCCCTCCACTTT TRBJ1-6 TRBV12-3/TRBV12-4 - -
CAISRTGNQPQHF TGTGCCATCTCAAGGACAGGAAATCAGCCCCAGCATTTT TRBJ1-5 TRBV19 few TRBD1
CASSPWASGTGEQFF TGTGCCAGCTCACCTTGGGCTAGCGGGACGGGTGAGCAGTTCTTC TRBJ2-1 TRBV18 - TRBD2
CSVGATETQYF TGCAGCGTTGGAGCGACAGAGACCCAGTACTTC TRBJ2-5 TRBV29-1 - -
CAWSKSTRLPQHF TGTGCCTGGAGTAAGAGCACTCGTTTGCCCCAGCATTTT TRBJ1-5 TRBV30 - -
CASTPGVGPTGYTF TGTGCCAGCACCCCCGGAGTAGGTCCCACAGGGTACACCTTC TRBJ1-2 TRBV3-1/TRBV3-2 once -
CASSIRQGVNEQFF TGTGCCAGTAGTATAAGACAGGGCGTCAATGAGCAGTTCTTC TRBJ2-1 TRBV19 - TRBD1
CASSESLLLAGSSTGELFF TGTGCCAGCAGTGAGAGTCTTCTACTAGCGGGATCTAGCACCGGGGAGCTGTTTTTT TRBJ2-2 TRBV2 - TRBD2
CAWDDREEDGYTF TGTGCCTGGGACGACAGGGAAGAGGATGGCTACACCTTC TRBJ1-2 TRBV30 - TRBD1
CSVDRGVMEAFF TGCAGCGTTGACAGGGGAGTGATGGAAGCTTTCTTT TRBJ1-1 TRBV29-1 few -
CASRQLAENTGELFF TGTGCCAGCAGGCAACTAGCGGAGAACACCGGGGAGCTGTTTTTT TRBJ2-2 TRBV28 - TRBD2
CASSAGRGTEAFF TGCGCCAGCAGTGCGGGCAGGGGAACTGAAGCTTTCTTT TRBJ1-1 TRBV10-1 - -
CAWSVGGGYTEAFF TGTGCCTGGAGTGTGGGGGGAGGGTACACTGAAGCTTTCTTT TRBJ1-1 TRBV30 - -
CASSVGGLAGHTQYF TGTGCCAGCAGCGTAGGGGGACTAGCGGGACATACGCAGTATTTT TRBJ2-3 TRBV9 - TRBD2
CASSSQGQGTVEAFF TGTGCCAGCAGTTCACAAGGACAGGGGACCGTCGAAGCTTTCTTT TRBJ1-1 TRBV6-5 few TRBD1
CASSQESSGSNEQFF TGCGCCAGCAGCCAAGAATCTAGCGGGAGTAATGAGCAGTTCTTC TRBJ2-1 TRBV4-3 once TRBD2
CASRRLAGGQETQYF TGTGCCAGCAGAAGACTAGCGGGAGGGCAAGAGACCCAGTACTTC TRBJ2-5 TRBV2 - TRBD2
CASSLARANTGELFF TGTGCCAGCAGCTTAGCCAGGGCGAACACCGGGGAGCTGTTTTTT TRBJ2-2 TRBV7-9 - -
CASSYSWRTEAFF TGTGCCAGCAGTTACTCGTGGAGGACTGAAGCTTTCTTT TRBJ1-1 TRBV6-5 - -
CASRGDRGNEKLFF TGTGCCAGCAGGGGGGACAGGGGCAATGAAAAACTGTTTTTT TRBJ1-4 TRBV25-1 - TRBD1
CASSGGGPDNEKLFF TGTGCCAGCAGCGGAGGAGGGCCCGACAATGAAAAACTGTTTTTT TRBJ1-4 TRBV9 - -
CASSLASRGYYNEQFF TGTGCCAGCAGCTTAGCGAGCAGGGGGTACTACAATGAGCAGTTCTTC TRBJ2-1 TRBV7-9 - TRBD1
CASSPRASGSGETQYF TGTGCCAGCAGCCCGCGGGCTAGCGGGAGCGGGGAGACCCAGTACTTC TRBJ2-5 TRBV21-1 - -
CASSIAVKEKLFF TGTGCCAGTAGTATAGCGGTAAAGGAAAAACTGTTTTTT TRBJ1-4 TRBV19 - -
CASSLLASGPQRNEQFF TGTGCCAGCAGCTTATTGGCTAGCGGTCCTCAGAGGAATGAGCAGTTCTTC TRBJ2-1 TRBV7-9 - TRBD2
CASSLASGEETQYF TGTGCCAGCAGCTTGGCTAGCGGGGAAGAGACCCAGTACTTC TRBJ2-5 TRBV5-4 - TRBD2
CAWSAGTGYSPLHF TGTGCCTGGAGTGCCGGGACAGGGTACTCACCCCTCCACTTT TRBJ1-6 TRBV30 - TRBD1
CASSGRAQGRDEQFF TGTGCCAGCAGCGGAAGAGCCCAGGGTCGCGATGAGCAGTTCTTC TRBJ2-1 TRBV3-1/TRBV3-2 - -
CASSPPTGGRYGYTF TGTGCCAGCAGCCCGCCTACAGGGGGCAGGTATGGCTACACCTTC TRBJ1-2 TRBV7-9 - TRBD1
CSSRLAGGGTDTQYF TGCAGCTCGCGACTAGCGGGAGGGGGCACAGATACGCAGTATTTT TRBJ2-3 TRBV29-1 - TRBD2
CASSLASFGTQYF TGTGCCAGCAGCCTAGCTAGCTTCGGGACCCAGTACTTC TRBJ2-5 TRBV7-9 - -
CASSPTSGSSYEQYF TGTGCCAGCAGCCCGACTAGCGGGAGCTCCTACGAGCAGTACTTC TRBJ2-7 TRBV3-1/TRBV3-2 - TRBD2
CASSAGLAGSTDTQYF TGTGCCAGCAGCGCTGGACTAGCGGGTAGCACAGATACGCAGTATTTT TRBJ2-3 TRBV9 - TRBD2
CASSLGTGRIEQFF TGTGCCAGCAGCTTAGGGACAGGGCGTATTGAGCAGTTCTTC TRBJ2-1 TRBV7-2 - TRBD1
CASGQGVWEQYF TGTGCCTCGGGACAGGGGGTTTGGGAGCAGTACTTC TRBJ2-7 TRBV28 - TRBD1
CASSPTSGRGYSSYNEQFF TGTGCCAGCAGCCCCACTAGCGGGAGGGGGTACAGCTCCTACAATGAGCAGTTCTTC TRBJ2-1 TRBV9 once TRBD2
CASSLTGAPNIQYF TGTGCCAGCAGTTTAACAGGGGCCCCAAACATTCAGTACTTC TRBJ2-4 TRBV11-3 - TRBD1
CASSHRDRQYF TGTGCCAGCAGCCACCGGGACAGACAGTACTTC TRBJ2-5 TRBV3-1/TRBV3-2 once TRBD1
CASSLEGGSYNEQFF TGTGCCAGCAGCTTGGAGGGTGGCTCCTACAATGAGCAGTTCTTC TRBJ2-1 TRBV11-3 - -
CASSPQGLLLSSGNTIYF TGTGCCAGCAGCCCCCAGGGGCTACTTTTAAGTTCTGGAAACACCATATATTTT TRBJ1-3 TRBV7-2 - -